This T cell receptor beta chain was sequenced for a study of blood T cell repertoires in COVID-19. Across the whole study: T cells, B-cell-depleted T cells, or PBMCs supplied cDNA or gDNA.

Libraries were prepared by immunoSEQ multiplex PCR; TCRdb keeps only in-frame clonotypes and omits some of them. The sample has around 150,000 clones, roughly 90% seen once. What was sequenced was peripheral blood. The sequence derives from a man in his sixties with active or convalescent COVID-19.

CDR3 amino acids: CTSSQVGLAGDYDKNIQYF. The DNA of the CDR3 is TGCACCAGCAGCCAGGTTGGACTAGCGGGAGATTATGACAAAAACATTCAGTACTTC. The chain is built from TRBV1 and TRBJ2-4; TRBD2, as called in the table, went unchecked against the DNA. TRBV1 is a pseudogene segment. The CDR3 sequence is 19 residues long.